Presented here are 24 T cell receptor beta chains from one specimen sequenced in a study of blood T cell repertoires in COVID-19. Sequenced by immunoSEQ multiplex PCR; TCRdb stores in-frame clones only, minus some. The table lists 190,000 or so clones, more than 75% of them singletons. The sample comprised peripheral blood. These receptors came from a man aged 35-49 years with active or convalescent COVID-19.

The V and J genes are TRBV5-1 and TRBJ2-5; possible D gene TRBD1, 5 bases. V lost 4 bases, J lost 2 bases, and 12 bases lay in between. Germline V CDR1 and CDR2: SGHRS, YFSETQ. The CDR3 loop spans 14 amino acids. The CDR3 sequence: CASSQPDTQETQYF. As DNA, the CDR3 is TGCGCCAGCAGCCAGCCGGACACTCAAGAGACCCAGTACTTC.

The chain combines TRBV6-5 with TRBJ1-4; D not resolved. Germline V CDR1 and CDR2: MNHEY, SVGAGI. The CDR3 has 12 amino acids. Trimming pared 6 bases from V and 8 bases from J, leaving 10 bases between. The CDR3 coding sequence is TGTGCCAGCAGAGCCTGGTGGGAAAAACTGTTTTTT. It specifies CASRAWWEKLFF.

The chain employs TRBV5-4 and TRBJ2-7; weak D call: TRBD2 (6 bases). The length of the CDR3 is 16 residues. Deletions cut 0 bases from V and 5 bases from J, with 18 bases between. Germline V CDR1 and CDR2: SGHNT, YYREEE (reference sequence). CDR3 protein: CASSLGGGWGVDEQYF. The CDR3 DNA follows: TGTGCCAGCAGCTTGGGCGGAGGGTGGGGGGTCGACGAGCAGTACTTC.

The CDR3 is CAISDSSGGEAFF. The CDR3 bases are TGTGCCATCAGTGATTCGTCCGGGGGAGAAGCTTTCTTT. V is TRBV10-3 and J is TRBJ1-1, with D perhaps matching TRBD1 (5 bases). Germline V lookup: CDR1 ENHRY, CDR2 SYGVKD. V dropped 3 bases and J dropped 8 bases, with 13 bases sitting between them. The CDR3 is 13 amino acids.

This clone is a singleton in its sample. This sequence joins TRBV28 and TRBJ2-3, with D tentatively TRBD2 (6 bases). The CDR3 totals 15 residues. Germline V gene lookup returns CDR1 MDHEN and CDR2 SYDVKM. V lost 6 bases, J lost 4 bases, and 17 bases lay in between. This CDR3 is CASSQVEGGADTQYF. The CDR3 DNA reads TGTGCCAGCAGCCAGGTGGAGGGTGGCGCAGATACGCAGTATTTT.

The chain is built from TRBV15 and TRBJ1-1; D unresolved. The CDR3 sequence is 15 residues long. Germline values: CDR1 LNHNV, CDR2 YYDKDF (reference sequence). Trimming removed 0 bases from V and 3 bases from J, with 11 bases in between. CDR3 DNA sequence: TGTGCCACCAGCAGAGATACCGGGTTGTACACTGAAGCTTTCTTT. Protein: CATSRDTGLYTEAFF.

V gene TRBV2 combines with J gene TRBJ1-5; TRBD1 aligns across 12 bases. V lost 6 bases, J lost 3 bases, and 3 bases stayed unmatched. Germline CDR1 reads SNHLY; CDR2 reads FYNNEI. The CDR3 contains 15 residues. The DNA for the CDR3 is TGTGCCAGCAGCTGGGACAGGGGGCTCAATCAGCCCCAGCATTTT. It translates to CASSWDRGLNQPQHF.

The rearrangement links TRBV7-3 to TRBJ2-2; 9 nucleotides match TRBD1. With V trimmed by 3 bases and J by 7 bases, 6 bases remained unmatched. CDR1 is SGHTA, CDR2 FQGTGA, per germline. The length of the CDR3 is 15 residues. CDR3 protein: CASSFGTGSIGELFF. DNA for the CDR3: TGTGCCAGCAGCTTCGGGACAGGGTCGATCGGGGAGCTGTTTTTT.

A single count supports this clone. This chain uses TRBV28 with TRBJ2-7; 8 bases line up with TRBD2. The CDR3 length is 14 residues. Trimming took 5 bases from V and 3 from J; bases not matched to a gene: 6. CDR1 is MDHEN and CDR2 is SYDVKM in the germline V gene. The CDR3 is CASSTGRGVYEQYF. The CDR3 DNA reads TGTGCCAGCAGTACCGGGAGGGGGGTCTACGAGCAGTACTTC.

The chain combines TRBV4-3 with TRBJ2-7, with 7 bases lining up with TRBD1. Trimming cost V 3 bases and J 0 bases; bases outside gene matches: 5. Per germline, CDR1 LGHNA and CDR2 YSLEER. The CDR3 sequence is 15 residues long. The CDR3 DNA reads as TGCGCCAGCAGCCACCTGGGACAGACCTCCTACGAGCAGTACTTC. Amino acid sequence: CASSHLGQTSYEQYF.

A note on this clone: Its ends do not fully match the called genes, so a read error is possible. The chain combines TRBV7-7 with TRBJ1-1; TRBD1 is a possible D gene (6 bases). The CDR3 runs to 16 residues. Germline CDR1 SSHAT, CDR2 FNYEAQ (reference sequence). CDR3 residues: CASSLIDLGGNTEAFF. In nucleotides, the CDR3 is TGTGCTAGCAGCTTAATCGACTTAGGGGGGAACACTGAAGCTTTCTTT. The full variable domain, completed using reference TRBV7-7 and TRBJ1-1, is GAGVSQSPRYKVTKRGQDVTLRCDPISSHATLYWYQQALGQGPEFLTYFNYEAQPDKSGLPSDRFSAERPEGSISTLTIQRTEQRDSAMYRCASSLIDLGGNTEAFFGQGTRLTVV.

Only one count was recorded for this clone. The J gene is TRBJ1-1, the V gene TRBV30; D is unclear. Per the germline V gene, CDR1 is GTSNPN and CDR2 is SVGIG (reference sequence). V was pared by 0 bases and J by 3 bases, with 8 bases between. The CDR3 runs to 13 residues. The CDR3 loop reads CAWSVGRDTEAFF. CDR3 nucleotide sequence: TGTGCCTGGAGTGTAGGGAGGGACACTGAAGCTTTCTTT.

This clone was observed once. V is TRBV7-2 and J is TRBJ1-2; 10 bases map to TRBD1. The V segment lost 5 bases and the J segment 8 bases; nucleotides outside the gene matches: 5. The CDR3 has 13 residues. CDR1 is SGHTA and CDR2 is FQGNSA in the germline V gene. The CDR3 DNA follows: TGTGCCAGCAGCGGACTGGGACAGGGGGGCTACACCTTC. The encoded protein is CASSGLGQGGYTF.

CDR3 sequence: CASSDTGHTIYF. CDR3 in DNA: TGTGCCAGCAGTGATACAGGCCACACCATATATTTT. V usage is TRBV6-1 and J usage is TRBJ1-3; weak D call: TRBD1 (5 bases). The CDR3 loop spans 12 amino acids. Trimming cost V 3 bases and J 8 bases, with 8 bases left between them. Germline values: CDR1 MNHNS, CDR2 SASEGT.

This clone was observed a single time. V gene TRBV9 combines with J gene TRBJ2-3; no reliable D call. The CDR3 is 12 residues long. V shed 0 bases and J shed 3 bases, with 2 bases lying between them. Germline CDR1 and CDR2: SGDLS and YYNGEE. DNA of the CDR3: TGTGCCAGCAGCGTAGTAACAGATACGCAGTATTTT. Its protein is CASSVVTDTQYF.

The genes are TRBV19 and TRBJ2-6; tentatively, D is TRBD2 (7 bases). V lost 5 bases, J lost 1 base, and 12 bases lay in between. Germline V gives CDR1 LNHDA, CDR2 SQIVND (reference sequence). This CDR3 has 16 residues. This CDR3 reads CASSLRGPSGANVLTF. The CDR3, as DNA: TGTGCCAGTAGTTTGCGGGGGCCTTCTGGGGCCAACGTCCTGACTTTC.

This clone was seen only once. The gene calls are TRBV30 and TRBJ2-1; the match to TRBD1 covers 8 bases. V lost 5 bases and J lost 3; bases outside the gene matches: 0. Germline loops: CDR1 GTSNPN, CDR2 SVGIG (reference sequence). The CDR3 is 12 amino acids. The CDR3 is CAWDRGYNEQFF. The CDR3 region has the DNA TGTGCCTGGGACAGGGGCTACAATGAGCAGTTCTTC.

J is TRBJ2-3 and V is TRBV29-1; TRBD1 is a possible D gene (5 bases). The CDR3 is made up of 16 amino acids. The V end lost 2 bases, the J end lost 2 bases, and 17 bases lay between the germline ends. Germline CDR1 reads SQVTM; CDR2 reads ANQGSEA. Written as DNA, the CDR3 is TGCAGCGTTGAATTGGTTGGTGGGGCACTCACAGATACGCAGTATTTT. Translation gives CSVELVGGALTDTQYF.

The chain recombines TRBV19 with TRBJ2-2, with 7 bases lining up with TRBD2. With V trimmed by 6 bases and J by 1 base, 11 bases remained unmatched. From germline, CDR1 is LNHDA and CDR2 SQIVND (reference sequence). The CDR3 totals 17 residues. The CDR3 protein is CASRDSRGTQNTGELFF. For the CDR3, the DNA is TGTGCCAGTAGGGATTCGCGGGGGACTCAGAACACCGGGGAGCTGTTTTTT.

The chain combines TRBV7-2 with TRBJ1-6; 9 nucleotides line up with TRBD1. Trimming at V came to 5 bases and at J to 6 bases, leaving 5 bases not matched to a gene. CDR3 length: 15 amino acids. Germline V gives CDR1 SGHTA, CDR2 FQGNSA. For the CDR3, the DNA is TGTGCCAGCAGCCCCGGACAGGGGTTTAATTCACCCCTCCACTTT. This codes for CASSPGQGFNSPLHF.

The chain couples TRBV7-2 to TRBJ2-1; 9 bases are a match to TRBD2. The CDR3 totals 18 residues. Germline assignment: CDR1 SGHTA and CDR2 FQGNSA. Losses at the gene ends were 3 bases for V and 2 bases for J; bases not matched to a gene: 11. The CDR3 loop reads CASSFPTGGGATYNEQFF. CDR3 in DNA: TGTGCCAGCAGCTTCCCGACGGGCGGGGGGGCAACCTACAATGAGCAGTTCTTC.

J is TRBJ1-2 and V is TRBV3-1 (or the pseudogene TRBV3-2); D gene uncertain. The CDR3 spans 16 residues. V was clipped by 5 bases and J by 7 bases, with 23 bases between them. Germline CDR1 is LGHDT and CDR2 is YNNKEL (reference sequence). The CDR3 DNA sequence: TGTGCCAGCAGCGGCTTATCAGGTCGGGGAGGCGCTGGCTACACCTTC. Translated: CASSGLSGRGGAGYTF.

The chain combines TRBV10-3 with TRBJ2-7; possibly TRBD1 for D (5 bases). Germline V gene data show CDR1 as ENHRY and CDR2 as SYGVKD. Trimming stripped 0 bases from V and 0 bases from J, with 15 bases between. This CDR3 spans 17 amino acids. CDR3 sequence: CAISESGFDSNSYEQYF. The DNA for the CDR3 is TGTGCCATCAGTGAGTCAGGTTTCGACAGCAACTCCTACGAGCAGTACTTC.

The chain joins TRBV6-5 to TRBJ1-2; tentatively, D is TRBD1 (5 bases). Germline V gene data show CDR1 as MNHEY and CDR2 as SVGAGI. The CDR3 has 13 residues. With 7 bases removed from V and 4 bases from J, the gap between germline ends came to 13 bases. CDR3 protein: CASMGGGIYGYTF. CDR3 coding DNA: TGTGCCAGCATGGGGGGAGGGATCTATGGCTACACCTTC.